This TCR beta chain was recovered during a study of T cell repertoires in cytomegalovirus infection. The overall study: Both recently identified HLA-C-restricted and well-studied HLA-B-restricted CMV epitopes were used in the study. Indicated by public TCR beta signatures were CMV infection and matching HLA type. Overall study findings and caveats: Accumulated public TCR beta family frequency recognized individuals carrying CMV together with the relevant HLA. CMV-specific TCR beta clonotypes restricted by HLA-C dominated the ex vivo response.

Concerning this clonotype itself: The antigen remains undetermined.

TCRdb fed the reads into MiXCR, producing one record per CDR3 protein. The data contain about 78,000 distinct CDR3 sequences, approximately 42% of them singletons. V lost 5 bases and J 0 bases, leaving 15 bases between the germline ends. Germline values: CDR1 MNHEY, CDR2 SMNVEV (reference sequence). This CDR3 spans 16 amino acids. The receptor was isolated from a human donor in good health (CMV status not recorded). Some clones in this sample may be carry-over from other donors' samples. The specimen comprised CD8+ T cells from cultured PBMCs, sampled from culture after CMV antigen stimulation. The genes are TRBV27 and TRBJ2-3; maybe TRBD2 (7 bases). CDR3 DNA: TGTGCCAGCAGTGTTGGGGGGGCTCCTAGCACAGATACGCAGTATTTT. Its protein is CASSVGGAPSTDTQYF.